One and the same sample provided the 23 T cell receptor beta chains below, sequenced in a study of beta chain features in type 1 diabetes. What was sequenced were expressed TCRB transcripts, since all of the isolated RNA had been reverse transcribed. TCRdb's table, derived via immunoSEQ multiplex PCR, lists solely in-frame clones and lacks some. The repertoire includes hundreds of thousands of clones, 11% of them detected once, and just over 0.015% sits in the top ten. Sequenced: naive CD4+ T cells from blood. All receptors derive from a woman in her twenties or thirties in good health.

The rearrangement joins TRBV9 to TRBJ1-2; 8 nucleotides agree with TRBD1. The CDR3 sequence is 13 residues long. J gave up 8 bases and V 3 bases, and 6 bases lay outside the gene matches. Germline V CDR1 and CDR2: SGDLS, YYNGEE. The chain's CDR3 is CASSGLDRDGYTF. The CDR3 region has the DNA TGTGCCAGCAGCGGCCTGGACAGGGACGGCTACACCTTC.

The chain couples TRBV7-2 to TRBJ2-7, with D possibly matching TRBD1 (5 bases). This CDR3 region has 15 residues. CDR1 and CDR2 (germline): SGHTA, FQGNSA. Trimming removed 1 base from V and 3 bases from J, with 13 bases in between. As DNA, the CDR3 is TGTGCCAGCAGCTTAGAGGGTGCAGGGTTCTACGAGCAGTACTTC. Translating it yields CASSLEGAGFYEQYF.

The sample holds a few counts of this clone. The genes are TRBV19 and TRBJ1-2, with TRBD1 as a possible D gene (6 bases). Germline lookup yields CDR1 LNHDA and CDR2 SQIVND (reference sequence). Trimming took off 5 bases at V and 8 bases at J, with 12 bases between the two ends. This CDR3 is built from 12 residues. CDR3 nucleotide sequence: TGTGCCAGTAGTTGGGCCAGGGGCGGCTACACCTTC. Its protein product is CASSWARGGYTF.

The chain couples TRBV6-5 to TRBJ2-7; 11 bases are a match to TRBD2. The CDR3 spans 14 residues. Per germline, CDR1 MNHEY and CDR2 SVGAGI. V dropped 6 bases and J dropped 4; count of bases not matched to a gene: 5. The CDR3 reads CASRWTSGSYEQYF. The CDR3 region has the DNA TGTGCCAGCAGGTGGACTAGCGGGTCTTACGAGCAGTACTTC.

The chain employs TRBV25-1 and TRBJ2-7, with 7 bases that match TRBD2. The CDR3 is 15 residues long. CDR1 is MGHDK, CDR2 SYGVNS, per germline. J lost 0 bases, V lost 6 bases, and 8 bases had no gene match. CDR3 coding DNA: TGTGCCAGCAGCCCAATGGGGGGGACCTCCTACGAGCAGTACTTC. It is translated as CASSPMGGTSYEQYF.

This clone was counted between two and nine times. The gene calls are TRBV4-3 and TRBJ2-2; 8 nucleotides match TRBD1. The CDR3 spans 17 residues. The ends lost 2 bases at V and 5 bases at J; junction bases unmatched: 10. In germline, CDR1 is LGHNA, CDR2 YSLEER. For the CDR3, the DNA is TGCGCCAGCAGCCAACAAGGGCAGGGGGCCTTTACCGGGGAGCTGTTTTTT. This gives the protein CASSQQGQGAFTGELFF.

Written as DNA, the CDR3 is TGCAGCGTTGAAACCCGCCCAGGACAGGGTGGCGGGGAGCTGTTTTTT. Residues: CSVETRPGQGGGELFF. The chain joins TRBV29-1 to TRBJ2-2; 8 bases line up with TRBD1. V trimming: 2 bases; J trimming: 7 bases; junction bases outside the gene matches: 12. CDR3 size: 16 residues. Germline lookup yields CDR1 SQVTM and CDR2 ANQGSEA.

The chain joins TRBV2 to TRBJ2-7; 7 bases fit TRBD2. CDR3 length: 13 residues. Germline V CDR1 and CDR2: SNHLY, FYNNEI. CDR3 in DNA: TGTGCTCGACGGTCTAGCGGTAACTACGAGCAGTACTTC. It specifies CARRSSGNYEQYF.

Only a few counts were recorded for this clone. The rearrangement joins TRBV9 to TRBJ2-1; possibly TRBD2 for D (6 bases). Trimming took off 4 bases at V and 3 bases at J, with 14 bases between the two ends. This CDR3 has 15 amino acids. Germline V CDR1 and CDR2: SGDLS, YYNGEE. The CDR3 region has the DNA TGTGCCAGCAGCAAACCGGGACTCTTCTACAATGAGCAGTTCTTC. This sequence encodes CASSKPGLFYNEQFF.

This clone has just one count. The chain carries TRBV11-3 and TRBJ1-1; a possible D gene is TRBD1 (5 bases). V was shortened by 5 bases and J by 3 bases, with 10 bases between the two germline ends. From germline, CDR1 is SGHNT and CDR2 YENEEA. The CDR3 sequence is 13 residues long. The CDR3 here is CASSTQVDTEAFF. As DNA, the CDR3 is TGTGCCAGCAGCACACAGGTGGACACTGAAGCTTTCTTT.

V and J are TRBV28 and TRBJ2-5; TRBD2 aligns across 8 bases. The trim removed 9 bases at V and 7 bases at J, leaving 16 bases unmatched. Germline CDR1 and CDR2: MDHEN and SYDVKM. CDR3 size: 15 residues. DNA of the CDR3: TGTGCCAGTTTGCGGAGCGGGAGAGGGCGGGGGACCCAGTACTTC. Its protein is CASLRSGRGRGTQYF.

This CDR3 is CASSWAPPNQPQHF. The CDR3, as DNA: TGTGCCAGCAGTTGGGCCCCTCCTAATCAGCCCCAGCATTTT. This rearrangement joins TRBV28 to TRBJ1-5; D is unclear. The CDR3 loop spans 14 amino acids. Germline CDR1 MDHEN, CDR2 SYDVKM. V lost 4 bases and J lost 4, with 11 bases in between.

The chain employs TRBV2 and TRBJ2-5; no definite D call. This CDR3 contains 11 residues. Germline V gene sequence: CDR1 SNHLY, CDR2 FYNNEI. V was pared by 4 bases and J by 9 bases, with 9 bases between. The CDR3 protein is CASSGATSQYF. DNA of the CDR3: TGTGCCAGCAGTGGGGCTACATCCCAGTACTTC. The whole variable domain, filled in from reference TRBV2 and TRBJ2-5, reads EPEVTQTPSHQVTQMGQEVILRCVPISNHLYFYWYRQILGQKVEFLVSFYNNEISEKSEIFDDQFSVERPDGSNFTLKIRSTKLEDSAMYFCASSGATSQYFGPGTRLLVL.

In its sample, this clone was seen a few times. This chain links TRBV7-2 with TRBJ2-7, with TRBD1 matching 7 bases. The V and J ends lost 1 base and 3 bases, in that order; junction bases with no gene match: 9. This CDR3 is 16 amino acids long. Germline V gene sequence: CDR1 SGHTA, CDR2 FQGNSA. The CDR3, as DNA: TGTGCCAGCAGCTTAGGGTCAACAGGGGTTCTCTACGAGCAGTACTTC. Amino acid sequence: CASSLGSTGVLYEQYF.

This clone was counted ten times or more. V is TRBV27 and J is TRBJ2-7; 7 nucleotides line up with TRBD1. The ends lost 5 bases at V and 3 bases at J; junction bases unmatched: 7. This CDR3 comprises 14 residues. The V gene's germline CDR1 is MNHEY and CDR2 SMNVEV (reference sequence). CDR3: CASSAYRGGYEQYF. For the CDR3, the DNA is TGTGCCAGCAGTGCCTACAGGGGTGGCTACGAGCAGTACTTC.

CDR3 DNA: TGTGCCAGCAGCATCTCTGAAGCTTTCTTT. Protein: CASSISEAFF. The chain employs TRBV7-9 and TRBJ1-1; D is ambiguous. V lost 5 bases and J 6 bases, leaving 4 bases between the germline ends. Germline values: CDR1 SEHNR, CDR2 FQNEAQ (reference sequence). The CDR3 spans 10 residues.

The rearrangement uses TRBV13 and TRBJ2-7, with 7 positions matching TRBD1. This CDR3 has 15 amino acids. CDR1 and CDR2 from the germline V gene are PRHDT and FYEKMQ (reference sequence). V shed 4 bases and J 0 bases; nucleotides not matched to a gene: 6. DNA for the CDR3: TGTGCCAGCAGCTCCTACAGGGGAAGCTCCTACGAGCAGTACTTC. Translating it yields CASSSYRGSSYEQYF.

CDR3 protein: CASSGQGALIGGYTF. CDR3 DNA: TGTGCCAGCAGTGGTCAGGGGGCGCTGATCGGTGGCTACACCTTC. V and J are TRBV27 and TRBJ1-2, with 8 bases that match TRBD1. The germline CDR1 and CDR2 sequences are MNHEY and SMNVEV (reference sequence). J was trimmed by 7 bases and V by 5 bases; bases with no gene match: 12. The CDR3 consists of 15 residues.

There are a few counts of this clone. CDR3 bases: TGTGCCAGCAGCCGAGGACAGCGAGGTACCTACGAGCAGTACTTC. As protein: CASSRGQRGTYEQYF. The rearrangement joins TRBV5-6 to TRBJ2-7; the D gene is possibly TRBD1 (6 bases). The CDR3 is 15 residues long. Germline assignment: CDR1 SGHDT and CDR2 YYEEEE. V dropped 4 bases and J dropped 2 bases, with 16 bases sitting between them. The full variable domain, its missing parts supplied by reference TRBV5-6 and TRBJ2-7, is DAGVTQSPTHLIKTRGQQVTLRCSPKSGHDTVSWYQQALGQGPQFIFQYYEEEERQRGNFPDRFSGHQFPNYSSELNVNALLLGDSALYLCASSRGQRGTYEQYFGPGTRLTVT.

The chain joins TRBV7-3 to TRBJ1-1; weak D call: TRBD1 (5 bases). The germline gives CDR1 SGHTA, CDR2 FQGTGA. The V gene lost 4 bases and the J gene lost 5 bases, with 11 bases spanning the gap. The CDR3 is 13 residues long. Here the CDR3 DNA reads TGTGCCAGCAGCTCTGGGGCGGGAACTGAAGCTTTCTTT. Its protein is CASSSGAGTEAFF.

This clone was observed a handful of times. CDR3 in DNA: TGTGCCAGCAGCTTAGAGGGCTCCCTGGGACAGGGATACGAGCAGTACTTC. This gives the protein CASSLEGSLGQGYEQYF. V usage is TRBV7-8 and J usage is TRBJ2-7; the match to TRBD1 covers 9 bases. The CDR3 length is 17 residues. Per germline, CDR1 SGHVS and CDR2 FQNEAQ. The ends lost 1 base at V and 4 bases at J; junction bases unmatched: 11.

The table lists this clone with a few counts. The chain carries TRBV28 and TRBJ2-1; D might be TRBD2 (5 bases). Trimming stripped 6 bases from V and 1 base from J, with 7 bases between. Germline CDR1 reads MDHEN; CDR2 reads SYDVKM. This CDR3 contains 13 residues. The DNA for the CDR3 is TGTGCCAGCAGGCGGGTTTCCTACAATGAGCAGTTCTTC. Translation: CASRRVSYNEQFF.

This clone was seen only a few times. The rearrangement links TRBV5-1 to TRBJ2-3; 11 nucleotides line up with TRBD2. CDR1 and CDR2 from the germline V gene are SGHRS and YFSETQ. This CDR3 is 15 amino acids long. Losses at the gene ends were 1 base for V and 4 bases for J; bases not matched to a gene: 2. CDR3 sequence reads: CASSLRTSGSDTQYF. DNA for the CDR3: TGCGCCAGCAGCTTGCGGACTAGCGGGTCAGATACGCAGTATTTT.